One T cell receptor beta chain is described in this entry. This clone has a handful of counts. It lacks a known antigen. Per-base quality was not reported, and no clone a single base away is much larger than it. The High Capacity cDNA Reverse Transcription Kit was used to reverse transcribe all of the isolated RNA, meaning that expressed TCRB transcripts were what got sequenced. Deep immunoSEQ sequencing was performed on naive, central memory and regulatory T cell samples, with an average of roughly 4 million total reads per sample. Sorted cells were lysed in RLT buffer and RNA was extracted with DNase-treated RNeasy Micro or Mini kits, depending on cell number. To prevent cross-contamination, every cell subset was processed on its own, while patient and healthy donor samples were processed together. Using the immunoSEQ multiplex PCR, TCRB sequences were amplified from cDNA into 87-bp fragments spanning the CDR3 region. The amplicons were sequenced using the Illumina HiSeq platform. As for the original processing: Synthetic template baselines were used to correct PCR bias computationally, reads within Hamming distance 2 were collapsed together, and singletons that could not be merged were discarded. By aligning reads against IMGT, V, D and J genes, CDR3 length, and insertions or deletions at six rearrangement sites were assigned. Within each subset, clonotype counts were normalized to sorted cell number, after which true diversity and Gini coefficients were computed with the tcR R package. Repertoire sharing was quantified using the overlap coefficient calculated on TCRB nucleotide sequences. TCRdb took this table from immuneACCESS and kept in-frame rearrangements with V and J called. Such tables lack part of the clones; where checked against another copy, unresolved V genes explain under half of the gap, and the rest is unexplained. That table gives V, J and clone size, and the DNA gave D and trimming. The sample records 40,000 or so clones, approximately 68% of which are singletons. Of the sample, approximately 2.3% is held by the ten largest clones.

From each donor, a single peripheral blood sample of 100 to 150 mL on average was drawn into heparinised tubes. A BD FACSAria II was used to sort naive, central memory, regulatory and stem cell-like memory CD4+ T cells with a panel that included CD45RO, CCR7, CD25, CD127, CD95 and CD27. All sorted populations exceeded 95% purity. PBMCs were isolated immediately by Lymphoprep density gradient centrifugation and stained directly without culture. So that batch effects would be minimized, each experiment stained and sorted samples in pairs, pairing one healthy donor with one patient. This sample stems from a study of beta chain features in type 1 diabetes (dated by TCRdb to the late 2010s). Concerning the study at large: Patients and healthy donors did not differ in mean age, gender distribution, total cell number or subset yield. Whereas all 28 donors provided naive and central memory subsets, regulatory and stem cell-like memory subsets were isolated from just 8 patients and roughly 8 healthy donors. In the study, TCRB repertoires of sorted circulating CD4+ T cell subsets from recently diagnosed type 1 diabetes patients were compared with those of matched healthy donors. A total of 85 million to 140 million sorted cells were examined across all samples, and a strong correlation was observed between cell number per subset and RNA yield.

The CDR1 and CDR2 encoded by the germline V gene (reference sequence) are SEHNR and FQNEAQ. A distance of 12 bases separates the germline ends of V and J, which lose 9 bases and 0 bases respectively. Spanning cysteine to phenylalanine, the CDR3 consists of 13 amino acids. Kept here is only the CDR3 DNA, which spans 39 bases and is read in frame from base 1. Beyond this particular receptor, the publication reports: At VDJ recombination sites, patients with type 1 diabetes made fewer insertions and deleted more nucleotides, a pattern implying thymic rearrangement abnormalities. Because cDNA was sequenced instead of genomic DNA, activated cells with high expression could be over-represented, although the groups did not differ in activation or CD3 levels. Shorter templates might have been favored by PCR, but patient and control samples were amplified and corrected together, so both groups would have been affected equally by any skew. Because the HLA sub-analyses included only small numbers of individuals, any influence of HLA type on TCRB rearrangement was left unresolved. A moderate but significant shortening of TCRB CDR3 length was observed in type 1 diabetes patients in all four CD4+ subsets. Naive, central memory and regulatory TCRB repertoires appeared more similar among patients than among healthy donors.

Rearrangement joined TRBV7-9 to TRBJ2-7; 6 matching bases give a weak D call of TRBD1. The receptor was isolated from a woman younger than 35 with type 1 diabetes. Material: Tregs from blood. According to the study, the label for this sample's cell subset or site signals: regulatory CD4+ T cells. The CDR3 here reads CASNRESSYEQYF. The nucleotides read TGTGCCAGTAACAGGGAGAGCTCCTACGAGCAGTACTTC.